This T cell receptor beta chain was identified in a study of cytomegalovirus exposure and HLA in healthy donors. Libraries were prepared by immunoSEQ multiplex PCR; TCRdb keeps only in-frame clonotypes and omits some of them. Of some 150,000 clones in the sample, 86% are singletons; the top ten hold about 22%. Germline V gene lookup returns CDR1 LNHDA and CDR2 SQIVND (reference sequence). The CDR3 sequence is 17 residues long. The J segment lost 5 bases and the V segment lost 1 base, leaving 11 bases of the junction unmatched. Sequencing was carried out using PBMCs. The chain joins TRBV19 to TRBJ2-3, with TRBD2 matching 8 bases. The clonotype was recovered from a man aged 18 to 30 in good health and CMV-seropositive. The CDR3 bases are TGTGCCAGTAGTATAGCCCCCCCGGGGGGGCCCGTAGATACGCAGTATTTT. Protein product: CASSIAPPGGPVDTQYF.